A single sample is the source of the 20 T cell receptor beta chains below, sequenced in a study of blood T cell repertoires in COVID-19. The method was immunoSEQ multiplex PCR; TCRdb's version includes in-frame clones alone and lacks a portion of them. The repertoire holds about 140,000 clones, with 60% to 80% as singletons. The sequenced sample consisted of peripheral blood. The receptors originated from a man in his 60s who had recovered from COVID-19.

This clone was picked up a small number of times. V and J are TRBV28 and TRBJ2-7; TRBD1 might be the D (6 bases). The CDR3 is 14 residues long. Trimming left V 9 bases short and J 6 bases short, with 21 bases between. CDR1 MDHEN and CDR2 SYDVKM come from the germline V gene. CDR3 coding DNA: TGTGCCAGTAACTCCTACAGGGTTGGGGCCGAGCAGTACTTC. It specifies CASNSYRVGAEQYF.

The rearrangement uses TRBV18 and TRBJ1-1; D is uncertain. Germline lookup yields CDR1 KGHSH and CDR2 LQKENI. The CDR3 has 14 residues. With 3 bases removed from V and 7 bases from J, the gap between germline ends came to 15 bases. The CDR3 reads CASSPSEHRGEAFF. The DNA of the CDR3 is TGTGCCAGCTCACCTTCCGAGCATCGGGGTGAAGCTTTCTTT.

The chain carries TRBV5-5 and TRBJ1-5, with D tentatively TRBD1 (6 bases). The ends were cut back, 0 bases at V and 7 bases at J, with 8 bases in the middle. The CDR3 runs to 13 residues. From germline, CDR1 is SGHKS and CDR2 YYEKEE (reference sequence). In DNA form, the CDR3 reads TGTGCCAGCAGCTTGGCAGGGGACCAGCCCCAGCATTTT. Encoded protein: CASSLAGDQPQHF.

This rearrangement joins TRBV5-4 to TRBJ1-5; tentatively, D is TRBD1 (5 bases). V was cut by 3 bases and J by 2 bases, with 12 bases left in between. The CDR3 sequence is 15 residues long. Germline CDR1 SGHNT, CDR2 YYREEE (reference sequence). CDR3 loop: CASSWGPGGNQPQHF. The CDR3 DNA follows: TGTGCCAGCAGCTGGGGCCCGGGCGGCAATCAGCCCCAGCATTTT.

This clone was detected once. This chain's CDR3 is CASSLTSGGAYEQFF. The CDR3, as DNA: TGCGCCAGCAGCTTGACTAGCGGGGGGGCTTATGAGCAGTTCTTC. The chain uses TRBV5-1 and TRBJ2-1, with 13 positions matching TRBD2. The CDR3 runs 15 residues. V was clipped by 1 base and J by 8 bases; unmatched bases: 3. Germline V gene sequence: CDR1 SGHRS, CDR2 YFSETQ.

V and J are TRBV3-1 (or the pseudogene TRBV3-2) and TRBJ2-3, with 7 positions matching TRBD2. The CDR3 contains 12 residues. The ends lost 10 bases at V and 2 bases at J; junction bases unmatched: 3. CDR1 and CDR2 from the germline V gene are LGHDT and YNNKEL (reference sequence). The CDR3, as DNA: TGTGCCACCGGGACTACCACAGATACGCAGTATTTT. Translated: CATGTTTDTQYF.

This chain joins TRBV29-1 and TRBJ1-1, with TRBD1 as a possible D gene (5 bases). The CDR3 is 12 residues long. Germline values: CDR1 SQVTM, CDR2 ANQGSEA. V lost 7 bases to trimming and J lost 2 bases, with 11 bases between them. CDR3 nucleotides: TGCAGCGCAACGACAGTAAACACTGAAGCTTTCTTT. Translation gives CSATTVNTEAFF.

J is TRBJ1-4 and V is TRBV6-5; D is uncertain. Germline assignment: CDR1 MNHEY and CDR2 SVGAGI. The CDR3 is 13 residues long. The V end was cut by 6 bases, the J end by 6 bases, with 11 bases between. CDR3 DNA sequence: TGTGCCAGCAGCCTAAAACTGGATGAAAAACTGTTTTTT. It encodes CASSLKLDEKLFF.

About this clone itself: Other DNA sequences in this sample translate to the same CDR3. The chain carries TRBV18 and TRBJ2-7, with 7 positions matching TRBD1. This CDR3 region has 13 residues. V shed 3 bases, J shed 1 base, and the junction held 0 bases outside the gene matches. Germline V gene data show CDR1 as KGHSH and CDR2 as LQKENI. CDR3 DNA sequence: TGTGCCAGCTCACCGGGACAGTCCTACGAGCAGTACTTC. Translated: CASSPGQSYEQYF.

The chain is built from TRBV5-1 and TRBJ2-7; TRBD1 matches 8 bases. Per the germline V gene, CDR1 is SGHRS and CDR2 is YFSETQ. The CDR3 extends over 14 amino acids. V shed 4 bases and J 7 bases; nucleotides not matched to a gene: 10. The CDR3 region is CASSRGQATGEQYF. CDR3 in DNA: TGCGCCAGCAGCAGGGGACAGGCCACGGGGGAGCAGTACTTC.

This clone was counted a few times. V usage is TRBV7-2 and J usage is TRBJ2-3; TRBD2 agrees at 11 bases. V dropped 5 bases and J dropped 6; count of bases not matched to a gene: 13. The CDR3 consists of 17 residues. Germline V gene sequence: CDR1 SGHTA, CDR2 FQGNSA. Here the CDR3 DNA reads TGTGCCAGCAGCCCGTCGACCACTAGCGGGGGAGGGGATACGCAGTATTTT. This codes for CASSPSTTSGGGDTQYF.

This sequence joins TRBV7-9 and TRBJ1-2; 7 bases fit TRBD1. Germline CDR1 reads SEHNR; CDR2 reads FQNEAQ (reference sequence). The CDR3 has 15 amino acids. V lost 5 bases, J lost 5 bases, and 11 bases stayed unmatched. CDR3 nucleotides: TGTGCCAGCAGCGCCCAGGGGGTAGTTCTTTATGGCTACACCTTC. Protein product: CASSAQGVVLYGYTF.

This clone was seen a handful of times. Here the CDR3 reads CASSATGRYPYEQYF. Written as DNA, the CDR3 is TGTGCCAGTAGTGCCACAGGGAGATATCCCTACGAGCAGTACTTC. The rearrangement uses TRBV19 and TRBJ2-7, with D possibly being TRBD1 (6 bases). The CDR3 extends over 15 amino acids. Germline V gene sequence: CDR1 LNHDA, CDR2 SQIVND (reference sequence). The V gene lost 5 bases and the J gene lost 2 bases, with 16 bases spanning the gap.

This clone has only a few counts. The gene calls are TRBV7-9 and TRBJ2-5; the D is unclear. The length of the CDR3 is 13 residues. In germline, CDR1 is SEHNR, CDR2 FQNEAQ (reference sequence). Trimming removed 3 bases from V and 6 bases from J, with 11 bases in between. CDR3 sequence reads: CASSLSTRKTQYF. The CDR3, as DNA: TGTGCCAGCAGCTTGAGTACCAGGAAGACCCAGTACTTC. The entire variable domain, with the rest obtained from reference TRBV7-9 and TRBJ2-5, is as follows: DTGVSQNPRHKITKRGQNVTFRCDPISEHNRLYWYRQTLGQGPEFLTYFQNEAQLEKSRLLSDRFSAERPKGSFSTLEIQRTEQGDSAMYLCASSLSTRKTQYFGPGTRLLVL.

The V gene is TRBV3-1 (or the pseudogene TRBV3-2), the J gene TRBJ2-4; D possibly corresponds to TRBD1 (6 bases). Trimming pared 1 base from V and 5 bases from J, leaving 15 bases between. This CDR3 is 16 amino acids long. Germline lookup yields CDR1 LGHDT and CDR2 YNNKEL (reference sequence). The CDR3 protein is CASSQVLGHGQNIQYF. The CDR3 DNA reads as TGTGCCAGCAGCCAAGTTCTGGGACACGGTCAAAACATTCAGTACTTC.

J is TRBJ1-1 and V is TRBV30, with D tentatively TRBD1 (6 bases). Trimming stripped 4 bases from V and 1 base from J, with 10 bases between. CDR1 and CDR2 (germline): GTSNPN, SVGIG (reference sequence). There are 13 residues in the CDR3. CDR3 DNA sequence: TGTGCCTGGACCCGAGGGGGGAACACTGAAGCTTTCTTT. Translated, it gives CAWTRGGNTEAFF.

The chain recombines TRBV7-2 with TRBJ2-3; no reliable D call. Trimming left V 6 bases short and J 2 bases short, with 3 bases between. Germline loops: CDR1 SGHTA, CDR2 FQGNSA. The CDR3 length is 11 residues. CDR3 amino acids: CASRATDTQYF. The CDR3 nucleotides read TGTGCCAGCAGAGCCACAGATACGCAGTATTTT.

This chain uses TRBV12-3 or TRBV12-4 with TRBJ1-1; D is perhaps TRBD1 (5 bases). The V and J ends lost 1 base and 6 bases respectively, with 9 bases between them. The CDR3 runs 13 residues. CDR3 protein: CASSLGWGAEAFF. The CDR3 bases are TGTGCCAGCAGTTTAGGCTGGGGGGCTGAAGCTTTCTTT.

The chain recombines TRBV2 with TRBJ2-2; 7 bases are shared with TRBD2. The J segment lost 5 bases and the V segment lost 9 bases, leaving 15 bases of the junction unmatched. Germline lookup yields CDR1 SNHLY and CDR2 FYNNEI. The CDR3 sequence is 16 residues long. CDR3 in amino acids: CARPWGGPGGTGELFF. As DNA, the CDR3 is TGTGCCAGACCCTGGGGAGGGCCCGGTGGAACCGGGGAGCTGTTTTTT.

The gene calls are TRBV28 and TRBJ2-1; 9 bases match TRBD2. The ends lost 1 base at V and 5 bases at J; junction bases unmatched: 3. The CDR3 is made up of 15 amino acids. Germline lookup yields CDR1 MDHEN and CDR2 SYDVKM. This CDR3 reads CASSLLAGANNEQFF. CDR3 sequence (DNA): TGTGCCAGCAGTTTATTAGCGGGAGCGAACAATGAGCAGTTCTTC.